Presented here are 10 T cell receptor beta chains from one specimen sequenced in a study of human T cells and chemical hapten exposure. Described time point: patch test 3, about 24 weeks after DPC sensitization. Sample treatment: therapeutic diphenylcyclopropenone sensitization with weekly scalp DPC. MiXCR was run by TCRdb on the RACE reads, yielding one entry per CDR3 protein. Of roughly 150,000 distinct CDR3 sequences listed, roughly 26% were seen once; the top ten hold 2.1%. Sample: whole blood, taken in connection with sensitization to the hapten diphenylcyclopropenone (DPC). The receptors were sampled from a young woman with alopecia areata. Some clones in this sample may be carry-over from other donors' samples.

This sequence joins TRBV5-1 and TRBJ2-3; 9 bases are a match to TRBD1. The CDR3 extends over 15 amino acids. From germline, CDR1 is SGHRS and CDR2 YFSETQ. Trimming at V came to 0 bases and at J to 2 bases, leaving 1 base not matched to a gene. The CDR3: CASSLGTGDTDTQYF. In DNA form, the CDR3 reads TGCGCCAGCAGCTTGGGGACAGGGGACACAGATACGCAGTATTTT. The full variable domain, with the rest looked up from reference TRBV5-1 and TRBJ2-3, is KAGVTQTPRYLIKTRGQQVTLSCSPISGHRSVSWYQQTPGQGLQFLFEYFSETQRNKGNFPGRFSGRQFSNSRSEMNVSTLELGDSALYLCASSLGTGDTDTQYFGPGTRLTVL.

Written as DNA, the CDR3 is TGTGCCAGCAGCTTGCGGCAAGCCAAGGACATTCAGTACTTC. This sequence encodes CASSLRQAKDIQYF. This chain connects TRBV5-6 to TRBJ2-4; D gene unclear. Trimming stripped 1 base from V and 8 bases from J, with 13 bases between. CDR1 and CDR2 from the germline V gene are SGHDT and YYEEEE. CDR3 length equals 14 residues. Drawing the rest from reference TRBV5-6 and TRBJ2-4, the complete variable domain is DAGVTQSPTHLIKTRGQQVTLRCSPKSGHDTVSWYQQALGQGPQFIFQYYEEEERQRGNFPDRFSGHQFPNYSSELNVNALLLGDSALYLCASSLRQAKDIQYFGAGTRLSVL.

This clonotype was recorded a few times. This chain joins TRBV4-1 and TRBJ2-1, with D possibly being TRBD2 (7 bases). The CDR3 totals 16 residues. Per the germline V gene, CDR1 is MGHRA and CDR2 is YSYEKL. Trimming pared 2 bases from V and 3 bases from J, leaving 14 bases between. The CDR3 sequence is CASSQPGRGIYNEQFF. The CDR3 DNA is TGCGCCAGCAGCCAACCAGGGAGGGGGATCTACAATGAGCAGTTCTTC.

The chain employs TRBV4-1 and TRBJ2-5; TRBD2 might be the D (5 bases). Trimming removed 4 bases at V and 9 bases at J, with 21 bases between. Germline lookup yields CDR1 MGHRA and CDR2 YSYEKL. The CDR3 contains 15 residues. The CDR3 DNA is TGCGCCAGCAGCCCCACCAGCGGCTCAAGTGAGGCCCAGTACTTC. Amino acid sequence: CASSPTSGSSEAQYF.

The rearrangement uses TRBV9 and TRBJ2-3; 13 bases are shared with TRBD2. The V and J ends lost 4 bases and 1 base, in that order; junction bases with no gene match: 12. Germline-derived CDR1 and CDR2 are SGDLS and YYNGEE. The CDR3 has 19 amino acids. In DNA form, the CDR3 reads TGTGCCAGCAGCAGTAGGTCCTTAACTAGCGGGGGGGGCACAGATACGCAGTATTTT. Protein: CASSSRSLTSGGGTDTQYF.

This chain uses TRBV4-3 with TRBJ2-2, with D maybe TRBD1 (5 bases). Trimming removed 0 bases at V and 7 bases at J, with 12 bases between. The CDR3 extends over 15 amino acids. The germline gives CDR1 LGHNA, CDR2 YSLEER. CDR3 coding DNA: TGCGCCAGCAGCCAAGAGGCCAGGGCGGTCGGGGAGCTGTTTTTT. It is translated as CASSQEARAVGELFF.

The chain links TRBV2 to TRBJ1-1, with 7 bases identical to TRBD1. The CDR3 loop spans 17 amino acids. V was clipped by 6 bases and J by 4 bases; unmatched bases: 17. Per the germline V gene, CDR1 is SNHLY and CDR2 is FYNNEI. CDR3 in DNA: TGTGCCAGCAGGCGCGACAGGGAAAATCACGGGGGCACTGAAGCTTTCTTT. As protein: CASRRDRENHGGTEAFF.

This clonotype was recorded a few times. V is TRBV10-2 and J is TRBJ1-1; weak D call: TRBD1 (6 bases). V dropped 6 bases and J dropped 3 bases, with 17 bases sitting between them. Germline V gene lookup returns CDR1 WSHSY and CDR2 SAAADI. CDR3 length: 15 residues. The CDR3 spells CASSEAQGTYTEAFF. For the CDR3, the DNA is TGCGCCAGCAGCGAAGCTCAGGGGACCTACACTGAAGCTTTCTTT.

This clonotype was recorded a few times. The chain recombines TRBV25-1 with TRBJ2-3; D not resolved. Looked up from germline, CDR1 is MGHDK and CDR2 is SYGVNS. The V end lost 6 bases, the J end lost 1 base, and 17 bases lay between the germline ends. This CDR3 has 16 amino acids. CDR3 nucleotides: TGTGCCAGCAGAACCTTACGAGCTGAGGGCACAGATACGCAGTATTTT. Its protein product is CASRTLRAEGTDTQYF.

The chain uses TRBV18 and TRBJ1-2; no firm D call. Trimming removed 5 bases from V and 0 bases from J, with 4 bases in between. The CDR3 consists of 12 residues. Germline loops: CDR1 KGHSH, CDR2 LQKENI. CDR3 sequence: CASSTSNYGYTF. CDR3 nucleotides: TGTGCCAGCTCAACCTCTAACTATGGCTACACCTTC.